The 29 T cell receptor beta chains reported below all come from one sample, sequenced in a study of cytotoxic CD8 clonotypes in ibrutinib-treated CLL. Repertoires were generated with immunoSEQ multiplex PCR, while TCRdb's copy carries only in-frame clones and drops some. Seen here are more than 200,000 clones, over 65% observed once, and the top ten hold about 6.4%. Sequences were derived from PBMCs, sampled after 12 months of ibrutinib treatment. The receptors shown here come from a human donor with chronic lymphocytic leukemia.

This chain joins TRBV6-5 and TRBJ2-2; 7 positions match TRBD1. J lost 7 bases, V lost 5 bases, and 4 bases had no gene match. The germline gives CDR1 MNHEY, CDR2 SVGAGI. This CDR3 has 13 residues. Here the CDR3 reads CASSPYRGGELFF. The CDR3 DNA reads TGTGCCAGCAGTCCCTACAGGGGCGGGGAGCTGTTTTTT.

CDR3 sequence (DNA): TGTGCCAGCTCCAGCGGGAGAACATATGAGCAGTTCTTC. Translation: CASSSGRTYEQFF. The chain is built from TRBV11-3 and TRBJ2-1; 8 nucleotides match TRBD2. The length of the CDR3 is 13 residues. The V segment lost 8 bases and the J segment 8 bases; nucleotides outside the gene matches: 8. Germline values: CDR1 SGHNT, CDR2 YENEEA.

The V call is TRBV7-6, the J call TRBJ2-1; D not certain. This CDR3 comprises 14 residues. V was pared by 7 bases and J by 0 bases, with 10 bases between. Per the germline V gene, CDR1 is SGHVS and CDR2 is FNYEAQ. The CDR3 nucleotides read TGTGCCAGCAAGGGTCGGTCCTCCTACAATGAGCAGTTCTTC. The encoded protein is CASKGRSSYNEQFF.

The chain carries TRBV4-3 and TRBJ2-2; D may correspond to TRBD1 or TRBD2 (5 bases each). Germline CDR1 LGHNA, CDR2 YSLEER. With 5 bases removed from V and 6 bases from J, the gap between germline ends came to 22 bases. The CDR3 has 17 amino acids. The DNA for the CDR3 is TGCGCCAGCAGCAAAGGTATTTACCGGGACGGTTCCGGGGAGCTGTTTTTT. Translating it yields CASSKGIYRDGSGELFF.

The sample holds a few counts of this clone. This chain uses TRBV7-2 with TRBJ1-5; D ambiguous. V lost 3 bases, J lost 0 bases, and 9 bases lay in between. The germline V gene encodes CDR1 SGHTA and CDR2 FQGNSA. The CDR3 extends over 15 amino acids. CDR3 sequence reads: CASSFRTVSNQPQHF. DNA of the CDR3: TGTGCCAGCAGCTTTCGGACGGTTAGCAATCAGCCCCAGCATTTT.

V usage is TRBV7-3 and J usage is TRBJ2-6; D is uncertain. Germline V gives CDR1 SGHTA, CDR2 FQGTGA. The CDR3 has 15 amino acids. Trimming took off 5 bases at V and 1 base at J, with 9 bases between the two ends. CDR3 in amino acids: CASSLAISGANVLTF. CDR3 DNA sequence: TGTGCCAGCAGCCTGGCTATTTCTGGGGCCAACGTCCTGACTTTC.

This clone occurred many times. The chain's CDR3 is CASSQDNNLPSGYTF. CDR3 nucleotide sequence: TGTGCCAGCAGCCAAGATAACAACCTCCCCTCAGGCTACACCTTC. The gene calls are TRBV4-2 and TRBJ1-2; D gene ambiguous. This CDR3 is built from 15 residues. The ends were cut back, 0 bases at V and 8 bases at J, with 16 bases in the middle. CDR1 is LGHNA and CDR2 is YNFKEQ in the germline V gene.

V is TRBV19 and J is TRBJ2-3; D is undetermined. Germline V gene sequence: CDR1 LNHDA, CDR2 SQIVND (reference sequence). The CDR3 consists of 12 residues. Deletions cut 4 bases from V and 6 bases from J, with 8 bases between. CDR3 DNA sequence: TGTGCCAGTAGTACAAGGACGGATACGCAGTATTTT. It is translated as CASSTRTDTQYF.

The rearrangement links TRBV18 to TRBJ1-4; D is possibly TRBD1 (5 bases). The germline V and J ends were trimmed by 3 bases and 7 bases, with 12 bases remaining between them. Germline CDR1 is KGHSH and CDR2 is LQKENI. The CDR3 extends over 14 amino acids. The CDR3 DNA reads TGTGCCAGCTCACCTTTCCAAGGGGTTGAAAAACTGTTTTTT. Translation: CASSPFQGVEKLFF.

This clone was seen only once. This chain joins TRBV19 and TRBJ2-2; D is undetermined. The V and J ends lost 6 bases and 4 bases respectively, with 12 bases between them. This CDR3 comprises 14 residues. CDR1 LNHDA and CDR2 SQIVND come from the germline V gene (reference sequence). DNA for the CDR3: TGTGCCAGTAGAAACACCCGCGGCACCGGGGAGCTGTTTTTT. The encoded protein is CASRNTRGTGELFF.

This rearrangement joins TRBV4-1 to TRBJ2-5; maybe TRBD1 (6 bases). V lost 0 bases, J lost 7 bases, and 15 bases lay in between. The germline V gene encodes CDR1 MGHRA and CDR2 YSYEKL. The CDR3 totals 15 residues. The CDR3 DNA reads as TGCGCCAGCAGCCAAGATGGGGGCCCGGCGGGGACCCAGTACTTC. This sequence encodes CASSQDGGPAGTQYF.

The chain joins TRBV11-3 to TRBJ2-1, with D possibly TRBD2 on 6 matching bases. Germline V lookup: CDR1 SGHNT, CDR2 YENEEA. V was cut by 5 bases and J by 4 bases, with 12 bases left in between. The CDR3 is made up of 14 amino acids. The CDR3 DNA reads TGTGCCAGCAGCCACGGCGGGACGTACAATGAGCAGTTCTTC. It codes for CASSHGGTYNEQFF.

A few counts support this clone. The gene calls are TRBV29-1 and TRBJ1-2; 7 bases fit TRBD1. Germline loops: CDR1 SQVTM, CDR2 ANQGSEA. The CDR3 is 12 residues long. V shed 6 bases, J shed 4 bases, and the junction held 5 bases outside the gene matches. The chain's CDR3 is CSVWTGSYGYTF. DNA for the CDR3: TGCAGCGTCTGGACAGGAAGCTATGGCTACACCTTC.

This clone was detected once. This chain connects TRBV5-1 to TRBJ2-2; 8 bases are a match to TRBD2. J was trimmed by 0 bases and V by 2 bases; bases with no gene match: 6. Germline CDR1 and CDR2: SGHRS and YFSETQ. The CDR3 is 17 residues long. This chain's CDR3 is CASSLTRTSSNTGELFF. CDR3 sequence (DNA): TGCGCCAGCAGCTTAACCAGGACTAGCTCGAACACCGGGGAGCTGTTTTTT.

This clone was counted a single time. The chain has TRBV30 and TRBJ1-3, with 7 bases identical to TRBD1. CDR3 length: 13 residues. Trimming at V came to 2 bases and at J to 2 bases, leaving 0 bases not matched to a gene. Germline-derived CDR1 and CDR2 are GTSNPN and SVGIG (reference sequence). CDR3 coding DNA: TGTGCCTGGAGTACAGGGGCTGGAAACACCATATATTTT. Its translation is CAWSTGAGNTIYF.

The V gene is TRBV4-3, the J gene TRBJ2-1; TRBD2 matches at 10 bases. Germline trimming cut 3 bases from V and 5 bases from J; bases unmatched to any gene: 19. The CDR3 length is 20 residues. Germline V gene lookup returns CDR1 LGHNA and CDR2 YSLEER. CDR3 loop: CASSHFRGASGGVGHNEQFF. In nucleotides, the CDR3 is TGCGCCAGCAGCCATTTCCGTGGGGCTAGCGGGGGAGTAGGCCACAATGAGCAGTTCTTC.

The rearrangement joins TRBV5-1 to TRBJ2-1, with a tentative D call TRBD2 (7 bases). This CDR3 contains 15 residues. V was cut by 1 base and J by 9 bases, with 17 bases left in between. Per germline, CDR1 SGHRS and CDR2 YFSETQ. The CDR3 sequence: CASSLSRGAAGEQFF. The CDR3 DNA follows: TGCGCCAGCAGCTTGTCCCGGGGGGCCGCCGGTGAGCAGTTCTTC.

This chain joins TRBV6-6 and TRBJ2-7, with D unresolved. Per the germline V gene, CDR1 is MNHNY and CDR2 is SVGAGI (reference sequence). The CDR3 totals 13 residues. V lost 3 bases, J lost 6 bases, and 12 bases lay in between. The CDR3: CASSYGMSPEQYF. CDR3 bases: TGTGCCAGCAGTTATGGTATGTCCCCCGAGCAGTACTTC.

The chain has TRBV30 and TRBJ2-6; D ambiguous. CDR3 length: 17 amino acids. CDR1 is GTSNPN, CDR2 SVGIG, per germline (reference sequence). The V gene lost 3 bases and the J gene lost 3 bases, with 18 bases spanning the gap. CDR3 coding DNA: TGTGCCTGGAGCCTTTCGCACCCGTATAGTGGGGCCAACGTCCTGACTTTC. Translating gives CAWSLSHPYSGANVLTF.

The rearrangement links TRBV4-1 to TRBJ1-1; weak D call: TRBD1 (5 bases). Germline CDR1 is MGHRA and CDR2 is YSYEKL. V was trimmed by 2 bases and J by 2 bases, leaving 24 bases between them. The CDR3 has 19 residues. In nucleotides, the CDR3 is TGCGCCAGCAGCCAATCCCGAGGAGGCAGGGATAGATTTAACACTGAAGCTTTCTTT. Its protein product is CASSQSRGGRDRFNTEAFF.

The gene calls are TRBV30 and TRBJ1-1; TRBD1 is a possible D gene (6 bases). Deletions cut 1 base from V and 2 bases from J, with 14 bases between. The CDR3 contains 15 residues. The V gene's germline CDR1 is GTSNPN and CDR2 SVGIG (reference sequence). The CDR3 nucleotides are TGTGCCTGGAGTGCCGTAACAGGGATAAACACTGAAGCTTTCTTT. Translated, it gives CAWSAVTGINTEAFF.

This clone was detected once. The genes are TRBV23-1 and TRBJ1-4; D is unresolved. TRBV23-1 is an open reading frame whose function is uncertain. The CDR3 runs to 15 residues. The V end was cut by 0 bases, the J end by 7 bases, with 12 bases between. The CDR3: CASSQSEGIGEKLFF. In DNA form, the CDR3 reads TGCGCCAGCAGTCAATCGGAAGGGATTGGTGAAAAACTGTTTTTT.

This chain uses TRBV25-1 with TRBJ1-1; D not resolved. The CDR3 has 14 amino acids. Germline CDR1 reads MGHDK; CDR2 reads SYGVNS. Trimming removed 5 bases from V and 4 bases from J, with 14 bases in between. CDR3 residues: CASSNYVGSTEAFF. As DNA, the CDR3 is TGTGCCAGCAGTAATTACGTGGGTAGCACTGAAGCTTTCTTT.

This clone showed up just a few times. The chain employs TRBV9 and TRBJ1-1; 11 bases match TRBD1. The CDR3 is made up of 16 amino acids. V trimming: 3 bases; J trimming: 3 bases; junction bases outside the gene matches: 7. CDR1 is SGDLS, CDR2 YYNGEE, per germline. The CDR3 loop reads CASSEGQGAGDTEAFF. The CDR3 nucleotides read TGTGCCAGCAGCGAAGGACAGGGGGCAGGGGACACTGAAGCTTTCTTT.

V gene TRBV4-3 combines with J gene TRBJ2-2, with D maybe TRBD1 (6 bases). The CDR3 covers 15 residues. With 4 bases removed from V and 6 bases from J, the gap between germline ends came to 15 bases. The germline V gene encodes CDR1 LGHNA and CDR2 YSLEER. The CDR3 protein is CASSRGLAVAGELFF. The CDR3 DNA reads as TGCGCCAGCAGCCGGGGGCTAGCAGTGGCCGGGGAGCTGTTTTTT.

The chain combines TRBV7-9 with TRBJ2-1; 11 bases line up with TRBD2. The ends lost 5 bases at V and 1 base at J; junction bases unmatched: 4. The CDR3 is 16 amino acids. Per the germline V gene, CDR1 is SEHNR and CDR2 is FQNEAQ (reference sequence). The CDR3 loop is CASSPRTSGSYNEQFF. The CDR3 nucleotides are TGTGCCAGCAGCCCTCGGACTAGCGGGTCCTACAATGAGCAGTTCTTC.

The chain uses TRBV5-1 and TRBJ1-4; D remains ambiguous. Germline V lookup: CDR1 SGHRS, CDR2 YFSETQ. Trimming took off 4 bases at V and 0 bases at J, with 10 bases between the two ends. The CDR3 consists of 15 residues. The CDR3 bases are TGCGCCAGCAGCGCCCAAGTTGCAACTAATGAAAAACTGTTTTTT. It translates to CASSAQVATNEKLFF.

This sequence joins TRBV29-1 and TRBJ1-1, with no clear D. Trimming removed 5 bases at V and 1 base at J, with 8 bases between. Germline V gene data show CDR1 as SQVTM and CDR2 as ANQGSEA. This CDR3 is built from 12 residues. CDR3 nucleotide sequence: TGCAGCGTTTCTCGGGGGAACACTGAAGCTTTCTTT. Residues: CSVSRGNTEAFF.

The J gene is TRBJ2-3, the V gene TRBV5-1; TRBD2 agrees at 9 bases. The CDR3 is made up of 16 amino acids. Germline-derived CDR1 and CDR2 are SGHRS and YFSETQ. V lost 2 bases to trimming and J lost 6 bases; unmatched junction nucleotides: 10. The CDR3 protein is CASSFSEAGGGDTQYF. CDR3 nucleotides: TGCGCCAGCAGCTTTTCGGAAGCGGGAGGTGGGGATACGCAGTATTTT.